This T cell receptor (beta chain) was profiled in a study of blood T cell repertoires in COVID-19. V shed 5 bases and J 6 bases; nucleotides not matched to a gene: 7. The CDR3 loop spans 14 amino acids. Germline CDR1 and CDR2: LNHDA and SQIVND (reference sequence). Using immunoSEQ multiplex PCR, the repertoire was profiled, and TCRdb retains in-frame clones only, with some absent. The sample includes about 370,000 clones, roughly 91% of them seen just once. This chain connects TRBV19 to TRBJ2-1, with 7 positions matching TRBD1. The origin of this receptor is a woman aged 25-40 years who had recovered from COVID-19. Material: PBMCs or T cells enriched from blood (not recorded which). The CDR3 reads CASSPYRGSNEQFF. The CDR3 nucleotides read TGTGCCAGTAGTCCGTACAGGGGCAGCAATGAGCAGTTCTTC.